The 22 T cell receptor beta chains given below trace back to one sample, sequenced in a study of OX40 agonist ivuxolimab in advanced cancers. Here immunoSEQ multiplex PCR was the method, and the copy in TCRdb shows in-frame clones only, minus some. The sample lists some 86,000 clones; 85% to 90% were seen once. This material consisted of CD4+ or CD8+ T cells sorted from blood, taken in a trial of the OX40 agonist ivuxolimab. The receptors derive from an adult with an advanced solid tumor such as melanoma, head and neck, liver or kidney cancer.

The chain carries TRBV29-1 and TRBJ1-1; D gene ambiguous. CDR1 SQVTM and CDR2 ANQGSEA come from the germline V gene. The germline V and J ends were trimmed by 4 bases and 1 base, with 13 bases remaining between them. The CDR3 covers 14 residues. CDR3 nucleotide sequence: TGCAGCGTTGTTCGGGATTTGGGGAACACTGAAGCTTTCTTT. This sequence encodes CSVVRDLGNTEAFF.

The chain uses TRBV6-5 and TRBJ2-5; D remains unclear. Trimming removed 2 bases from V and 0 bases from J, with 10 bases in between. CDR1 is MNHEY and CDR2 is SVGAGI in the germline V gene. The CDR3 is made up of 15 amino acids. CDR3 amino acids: CASSYADGYQETQYF. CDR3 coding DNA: TGTGCCAGCAGTTACGCGGACGGATACCAAGAGACCCAGTACTTC.

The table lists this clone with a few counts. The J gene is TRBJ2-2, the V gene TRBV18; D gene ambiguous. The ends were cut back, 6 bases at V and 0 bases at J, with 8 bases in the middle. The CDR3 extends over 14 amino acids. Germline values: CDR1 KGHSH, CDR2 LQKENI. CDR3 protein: CASSLASNTGELFF. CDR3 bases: TGTGCCAGCTCCCTTGCCTCGAACACCGGGGAGCTGTTTTTT.

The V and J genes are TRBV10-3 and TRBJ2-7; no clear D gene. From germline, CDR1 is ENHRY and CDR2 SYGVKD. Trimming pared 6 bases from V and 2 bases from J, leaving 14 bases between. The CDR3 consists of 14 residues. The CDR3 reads CAIREAGAPYEQYF. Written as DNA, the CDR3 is TGTGCCATCAGGGAAGCAGGAGCTCCCTACGAGCAGTACTTC.

CDR3 DNA: TGCGCCAGCAGCCTGCAACAGGGGGCTGGTAATTCACCCCTCCACTTT. It codes for CASSLQQGAGNSPLHF. The gene calls are TRBV5-1 and TRBJ1-6; 9 bases match TRBD1. The CDR3 is 16 amino acids. Germline V lookup: CDR1 SGHRS, CDR2 YFSETQ. J was trimmed by 6 bases and V by 4 bases; bases with no gene match: 8.

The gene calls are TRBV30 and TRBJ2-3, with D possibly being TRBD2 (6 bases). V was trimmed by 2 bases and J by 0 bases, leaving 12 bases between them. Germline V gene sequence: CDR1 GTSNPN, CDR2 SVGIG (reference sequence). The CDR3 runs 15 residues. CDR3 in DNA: TGTGCCTGGAGTATGACCGGGGGTAGCACAGATACGCAGTATTTT. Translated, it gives CAWSMTGGSTDTQYF.

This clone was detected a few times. Here the CDR3 reads CASSLVSDNEQFF. In DNA form, the CDR3 reads TGTGCCAGCAGCTTAGTGTCAGACAATGAGCAGTTCTTC. J is TRBJ2-1 and V is TRBV7-9, with D uncertain. Germline-derived CDR1 and CDR2 are SEHNR and FQNEAQ (reference sequence). The V and J ends lost 1 base and 5 bases respectively, with 6 bases between them. The CDR3 length is 13 residues.

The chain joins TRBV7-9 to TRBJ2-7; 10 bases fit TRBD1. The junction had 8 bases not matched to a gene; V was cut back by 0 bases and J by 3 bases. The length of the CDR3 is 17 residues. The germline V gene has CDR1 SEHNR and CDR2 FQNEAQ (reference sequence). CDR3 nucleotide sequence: TGTGCCAGCAGCTTAGCGGGGGCCGGGACAGGGGACTACGAGCAGTACTTC. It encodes CASSLAGAGTGDYEQYF.

CDR3 protein: CAWSVSETQYF. The CDR3 nucleotides are TGTGCCTGGAGTGTATCAGAGACCCAGTACTTC. The chain is built from TRBV30 and TRBJ2-5; D call uncertain. CDR1 and CDR2 (germline): GTSNPN, SVGIG (reference sequence). Trimming removed 0 bases at V and 4 bases at J, with 3 bases between. The CDR3 sequence is 11 residues long. Variable domain in full (rest from reference TRBV30 and TRBJ2-5): SQTIHQWPATLVQPVGSPLSLECTVEGTSNPNLYWYRQAAGRGLQLLFYSVGIGQISSEVPQNLSASRPQDRQFILSSKKLLLSDSGFYLCAWSVSETQYFGPGTRLLVL.

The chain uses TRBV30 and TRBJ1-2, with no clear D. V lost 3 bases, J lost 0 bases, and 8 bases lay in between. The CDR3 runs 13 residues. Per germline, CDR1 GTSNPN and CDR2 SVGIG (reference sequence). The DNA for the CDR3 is TGTGCCTGGAGGGCGGACCCTAACTATGGCTACACCTTC. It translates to CAWRADPNYGYTF. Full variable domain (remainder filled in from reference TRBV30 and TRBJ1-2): SQTIHQWPATLVQPVGSPLSLECTVEGTSNPNLYWYRQAAGRGLQLLFYSVGIGQISSEVPQNLSASRPQDRQFILSSKKLLLSDSGFYLCAWRADPNYGYTFGSGTRLTVV.

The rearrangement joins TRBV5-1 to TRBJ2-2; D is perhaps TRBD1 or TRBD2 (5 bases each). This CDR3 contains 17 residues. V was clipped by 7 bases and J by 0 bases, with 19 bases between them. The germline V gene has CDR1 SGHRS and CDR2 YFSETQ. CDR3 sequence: CASSPGGGAPNTGELFF. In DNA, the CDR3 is TGCGCCAGCTCCCCTGGTGGGGGAGCGCCGAACACCGGGGAGCTGTTTTTT.

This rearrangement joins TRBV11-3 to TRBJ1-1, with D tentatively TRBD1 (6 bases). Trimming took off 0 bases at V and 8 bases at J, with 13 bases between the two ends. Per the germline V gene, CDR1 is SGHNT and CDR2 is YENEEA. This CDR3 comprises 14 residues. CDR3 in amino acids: CASSLDLGTTEAFF. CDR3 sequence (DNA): TGTGCCAGCAGCTTAGATCTGGGGACAACAGAAGCTTTCTTT.

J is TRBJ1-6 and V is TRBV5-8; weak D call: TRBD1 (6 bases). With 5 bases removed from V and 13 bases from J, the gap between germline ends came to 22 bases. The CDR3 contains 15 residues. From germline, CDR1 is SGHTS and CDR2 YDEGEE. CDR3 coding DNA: TGTGCCAGCAGGCCCCTACAGGGAAGGAGGATGCCCCTCCACTTT. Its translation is CASRPLQGRRMPLHF.

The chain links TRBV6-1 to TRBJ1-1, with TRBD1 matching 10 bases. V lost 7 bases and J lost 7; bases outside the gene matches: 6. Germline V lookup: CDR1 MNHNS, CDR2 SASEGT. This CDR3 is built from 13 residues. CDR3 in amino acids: CASTSGQGIEAFF. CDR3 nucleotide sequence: TGTGCCAGCACTTCGGGACAGGGGATTGAAGCTTTCTTT.

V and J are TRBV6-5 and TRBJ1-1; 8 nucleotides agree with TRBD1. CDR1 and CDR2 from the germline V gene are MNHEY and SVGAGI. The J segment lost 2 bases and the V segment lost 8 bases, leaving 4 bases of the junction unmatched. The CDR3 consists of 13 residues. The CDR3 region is CASGQGANTEAFF. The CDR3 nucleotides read TGTGCCAGCGGGCAGGGGGCAAACACTGAAGCTTTCTTT.

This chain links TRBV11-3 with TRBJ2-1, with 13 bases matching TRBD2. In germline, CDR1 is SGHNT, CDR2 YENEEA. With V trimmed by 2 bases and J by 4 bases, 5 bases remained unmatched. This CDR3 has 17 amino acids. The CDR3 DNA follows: TGTGCCAGCAGCTTACTACAGGGACTAGCGGGGTACAATGAGCAGTTCTTC. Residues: CASSLLQGLAGYNEQFF.

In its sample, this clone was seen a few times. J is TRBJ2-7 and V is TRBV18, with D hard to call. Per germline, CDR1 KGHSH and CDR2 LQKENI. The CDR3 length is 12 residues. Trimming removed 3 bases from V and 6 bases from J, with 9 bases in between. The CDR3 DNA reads TGTGCCAGCTCACCTAGACAAGCCGAGCAGTACTTC. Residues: CASSPRQAEQYF.

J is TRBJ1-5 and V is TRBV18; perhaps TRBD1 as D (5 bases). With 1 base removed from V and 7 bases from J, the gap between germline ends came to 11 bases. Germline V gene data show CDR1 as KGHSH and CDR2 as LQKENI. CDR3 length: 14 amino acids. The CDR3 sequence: CASSPQGVGQPQHF. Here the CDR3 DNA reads TGTGCCAGCTCACCACAAGGGGTCGGGCAGCCCCAGCATTTT.

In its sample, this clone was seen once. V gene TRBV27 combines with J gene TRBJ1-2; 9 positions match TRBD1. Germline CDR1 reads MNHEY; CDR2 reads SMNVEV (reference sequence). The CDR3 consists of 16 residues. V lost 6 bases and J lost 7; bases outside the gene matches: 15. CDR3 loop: CASSDIWGTGFRGYTF. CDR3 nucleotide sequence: TGTGCCAGCAGCGATATATGGGGGACAGGGTTTCGTGGCTACACCTTC.

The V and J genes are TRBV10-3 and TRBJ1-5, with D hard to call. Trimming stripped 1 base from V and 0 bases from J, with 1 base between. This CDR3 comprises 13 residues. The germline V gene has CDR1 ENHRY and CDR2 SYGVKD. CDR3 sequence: CAISEYSNQPQHF. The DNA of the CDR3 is TGTGCCATCAGTGAGTATAGCAATCAGCCCCAGCATTTT.

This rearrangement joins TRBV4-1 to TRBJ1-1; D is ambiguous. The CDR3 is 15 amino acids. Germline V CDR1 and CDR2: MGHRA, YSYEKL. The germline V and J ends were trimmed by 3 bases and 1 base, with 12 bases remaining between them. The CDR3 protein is CASSHQTLGNTEAFF. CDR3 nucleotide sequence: TGCGCCAGCAGCCACCAAACCCTGGGGAACACTGAAGCTTTCTTT.

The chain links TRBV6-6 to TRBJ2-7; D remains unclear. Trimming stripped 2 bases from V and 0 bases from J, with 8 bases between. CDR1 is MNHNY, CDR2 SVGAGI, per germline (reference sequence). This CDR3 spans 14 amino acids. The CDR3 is CASSYQQFSYEQYF. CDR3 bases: TGTGCCAGCAGTTACCAACAGTTCTCCTACGAGCAGTACTTC.